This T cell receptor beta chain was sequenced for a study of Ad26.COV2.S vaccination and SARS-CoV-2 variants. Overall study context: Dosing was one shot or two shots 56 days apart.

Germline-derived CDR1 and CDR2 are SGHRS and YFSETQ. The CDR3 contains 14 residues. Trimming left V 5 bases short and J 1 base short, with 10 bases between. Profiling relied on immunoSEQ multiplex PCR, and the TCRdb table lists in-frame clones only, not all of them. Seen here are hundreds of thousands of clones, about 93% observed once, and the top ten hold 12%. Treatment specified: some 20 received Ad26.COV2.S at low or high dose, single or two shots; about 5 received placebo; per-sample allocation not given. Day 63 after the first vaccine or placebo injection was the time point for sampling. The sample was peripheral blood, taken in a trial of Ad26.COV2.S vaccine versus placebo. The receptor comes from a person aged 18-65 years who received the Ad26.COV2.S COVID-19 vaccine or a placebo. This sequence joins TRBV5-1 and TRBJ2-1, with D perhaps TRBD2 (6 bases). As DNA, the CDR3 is TGCGCCAGCAGGGAGGGGACTTCCTACAATGAGCAGTTCTTC. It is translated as CASREGTSYNEQFF.